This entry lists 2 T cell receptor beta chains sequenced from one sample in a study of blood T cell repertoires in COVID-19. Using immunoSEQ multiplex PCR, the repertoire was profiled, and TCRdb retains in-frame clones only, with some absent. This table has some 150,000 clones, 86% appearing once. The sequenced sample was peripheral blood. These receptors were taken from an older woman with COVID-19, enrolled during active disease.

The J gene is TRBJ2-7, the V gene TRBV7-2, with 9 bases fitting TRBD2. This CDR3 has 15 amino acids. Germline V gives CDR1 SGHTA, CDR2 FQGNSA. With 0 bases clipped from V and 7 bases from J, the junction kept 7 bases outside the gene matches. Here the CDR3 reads CASSLAGGRAGEQYF. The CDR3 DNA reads TGTGCCAGCAGCTTAGCGGGCGGGAGGGCCGGTGAGCAGTACTTC.

CDR3 sequence: CASSISGDEQYF. As DNA, the CDR3 is TGTGCCAGCAGCATCTCAGGGGACGAGCAGTACTTC. The chain uses TRBV7-9 and TRBJ2-7, with D perhaps matching TRBD1 (6 bases). Deletions cut 5 bases from V and 5 bases from J, with 10 bases between. The CDR3 is 12 residues long. Germline V gene lookup returns CDR1 SEHNR and CDR2 FQNEAQ (reference sequence).